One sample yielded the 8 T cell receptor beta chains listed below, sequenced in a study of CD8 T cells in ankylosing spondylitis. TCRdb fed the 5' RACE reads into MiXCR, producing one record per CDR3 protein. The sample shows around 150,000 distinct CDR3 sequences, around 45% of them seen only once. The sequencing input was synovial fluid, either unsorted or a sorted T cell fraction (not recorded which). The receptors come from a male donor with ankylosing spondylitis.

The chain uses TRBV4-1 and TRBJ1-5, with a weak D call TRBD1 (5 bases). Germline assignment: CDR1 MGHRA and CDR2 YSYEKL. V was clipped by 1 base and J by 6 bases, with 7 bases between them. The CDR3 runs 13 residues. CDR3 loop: CASSQGGVQPQHF. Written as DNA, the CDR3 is TGCGCCAGCAGCCAAGGAGGGGTTCAGCCCCAGCATTTT.

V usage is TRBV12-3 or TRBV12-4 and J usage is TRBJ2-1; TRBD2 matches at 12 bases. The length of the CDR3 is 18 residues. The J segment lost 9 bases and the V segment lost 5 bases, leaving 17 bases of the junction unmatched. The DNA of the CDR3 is TGTGCCAGCAGTCCCGCCCCCCTAGCGGGAGGGCCGGGGCCTGAGCAGTTCTTC. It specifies CASSPAPLAGGPGPEQFF.

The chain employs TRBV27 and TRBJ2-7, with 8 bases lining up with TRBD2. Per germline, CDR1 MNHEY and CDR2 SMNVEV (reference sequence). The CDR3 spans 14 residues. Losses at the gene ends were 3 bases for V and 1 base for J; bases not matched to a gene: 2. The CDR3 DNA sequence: TGTGCCAGCAGTTTGGCTAGCGGGTCCTACGAGCAGTACTTC. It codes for CASSLASGSYEQYF.

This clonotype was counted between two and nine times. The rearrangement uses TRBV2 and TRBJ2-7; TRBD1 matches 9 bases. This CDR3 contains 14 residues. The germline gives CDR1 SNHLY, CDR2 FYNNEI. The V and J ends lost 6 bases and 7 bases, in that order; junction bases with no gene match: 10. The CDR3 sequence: CASRPGQGPWEQYF. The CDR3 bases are TGTGCCAGCAGACCGGGACAGGGACCATGGGAGCAGTACTTC.

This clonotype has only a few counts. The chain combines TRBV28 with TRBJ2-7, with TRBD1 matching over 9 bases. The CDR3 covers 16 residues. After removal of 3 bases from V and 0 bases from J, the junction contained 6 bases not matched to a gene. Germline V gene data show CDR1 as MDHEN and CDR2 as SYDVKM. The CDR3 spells CASSLTGGGSSYEQYF. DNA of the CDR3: TGTGCCAGCAGTTTGACAGGGGGAGGTAGCTCCTACGAGCAGTACTTC.

CDR3 amino acids: CASSQLPSGGSYEQYF. Here the CDR3 DNA reads TGTGCCAGCAGCCAGTTACCTAGCGGGGGCTCCTACGAGCAGTACTTC. The V and J genes are TRBV3-1 and TRBJ2-7; 10 bases agree with TRBD2. J gave up 0 bases and V 3 bases, and 5 bases lay outside the gene matches. From germline, CDR1 is LGHDT and CDR2 YNNKEL (reference sequence). The CDR3 runs to 16 residues.

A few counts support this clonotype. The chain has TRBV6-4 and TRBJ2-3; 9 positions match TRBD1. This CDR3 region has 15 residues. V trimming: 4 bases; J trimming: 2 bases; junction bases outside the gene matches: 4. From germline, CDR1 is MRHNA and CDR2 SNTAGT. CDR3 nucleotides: TGTGCCAGCAGTGCCGGGACAGGGCACACAGATACGCAGTATTTT. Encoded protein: CASSAGTGHTDTQYF.

As DNA, the CDR3 is TGTGCCAGCAGTTACGGGCGGGAACTGTACACCGGGGAGCTGTTTTTT. This gives the protein CASSYGRELYTGELFF. This chain uses TRBV6-5 with TRBJ2-2; the D gene is possibly TRBD2 (6 bases). Trimming shortened V by 2 bases and J by 3 bases, and 13 bases separated the two germline ends. The germline gives CDR1 MNHEY, CDR2 SVGAGI. The CDR3 is 16 amino acids.